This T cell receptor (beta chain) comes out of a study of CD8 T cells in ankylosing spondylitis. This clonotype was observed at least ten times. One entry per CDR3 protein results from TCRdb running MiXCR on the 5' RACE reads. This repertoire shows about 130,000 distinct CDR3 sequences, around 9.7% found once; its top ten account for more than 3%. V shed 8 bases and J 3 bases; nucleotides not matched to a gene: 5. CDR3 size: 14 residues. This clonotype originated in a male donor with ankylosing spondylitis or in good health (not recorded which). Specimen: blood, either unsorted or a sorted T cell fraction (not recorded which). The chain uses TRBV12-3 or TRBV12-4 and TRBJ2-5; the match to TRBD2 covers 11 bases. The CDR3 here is CASSGLAGEETQYF. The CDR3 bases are TGTGCCAGCTCCGGACTAGCGGGTGAAGAGACCCAGTACTTC.